A single sample gave rise to the 13 T cell receptor beta chains below, sequenced in a study of T cells in Graves' hyperthyroidism and ophthalmopathy. TCR beta CDR3 regions were amplified from RNA transcripts. With the HTBI primer set, the TCR CDR3 went through a first round of RT-PCR. One entry per CDR3 protein results from TCRdb running MiXCR on the multiplex PCR reads. This sample has approximately 640,000 distinct CDR3 sequences, with 17% found just once. Sequencing was performed on blood. Every receptor here comes from a man between 45 and 60 years old with Graves' hyperthyroidism.

The chain recombines TRBV20-1 with TRBJ2-2; D perhaps matches TRBD2 (6 bases). The germline V gene encodes CDR1 DFQATT and CDR2 SNEGSKA (reference sequence). This CDR3 comprises 17 residues. Trimming pared 1 base from V and 4 bases from J, leaving 19 bases between. CDR3 loop: CSARASERGRITGELFF. CDR3 nucleotide sequence: TGCAGTGCTAGAGCTAGCGAGAGGGGACGGATCACCGGGGAGCTGTTTTTT.

There are many counts of this clonotype. The gene calls are TRBV2 and TRBJ2-1; D uncertain. CDR3 length equals 13 residues. Germline loops: CDR1 SNHLY, CDR2 FYNNEI. Trimming removed 6 bases at V and 3 bases at J, with 9 bases between. This CDR3 is CASRSFLYNEQFF. As DNA, the CDR3 is TGTGCCAGCAGGAGTTTCCTCTACAATGAGCAGTTCTTC.

Ten or more counts support this clonotype. This chain uses TRBV11-2 with TRBJ2-3; possibly TRBD2 for D (6 bases). The CDR3 consists of 20 residues. The germline V and J ends were trimmed by 5 bases and 3 bases, with 30 bases remaining between them. Germline V gives CDR1 SGHAT, CDR2 FQNNGV. CDR3 sequence reads: CASSPIPGSQDYLLTDTQYF. The CDR3 DNA is TGTGCCAGCAGCCCCATACCCGGCAGCCAGGACTACCTCCTGACAGATACGCAGTATTTT.

This clonotype was seen ten or more times. CDR3 loop: CASSPRDSAYEQYF. Written as DNA, the CDR3 is TGTGCCAGCAGTCCTCGGGACTCAGCCTACGAGCAGTACTTC. V and J are TRBV2 and TRBJ2-7; weak D call: TRBD2 (6 bases). The length of the CDR3 is 14 residues. Germline CDR1 is SNHLY and CDR2 is FYNNEI. With 5 bases removed from V and 2 bases from J, the gap between germline ends came to 13 bases.

The genes are TRBV4-1 and TRBJ2-3; 12 bases are a match to TRBD2. CDR1 is MGHRA, CDR2 YSYEKL, per germline. Germline trimming cut 4 bases from V and 6 bases from J; bases unmatched to any gene: 8. This CDR3 has 16 amino acids. For the CDR3, the DNA is TGCGCCAGCAGCCCCCGGACTAGCGGGGTCTCGGATACGCAGTATTTT. This gives the protein CASSPRTSGVSDTQYF.

Only one count was recorded for this clonotype. The rearrangement uses TRBV20-1 and TRBJ2-1, with 12 bases identical to TRBD2. This CDR3 has 18 amino acids. The germline V gene has CDR1 DFQATT and CDR2 SNEGSKA (reference sequence). V dropped 2 bases and J dropped 1; count of bases not matched to a gene: 9. DNA of the CDR3: TGCAGTGCTAGACATCCTAGCGGGAGGGCCCCTTCCTACAATGAGCAGTTCTTC. Translated, it gives CSARHPSGRAPSYNEQFF.

This clonotype was detected many times. The genes are TRBV11-2 and TRBJ2-3; 8 bases agree with TRBD2. The germline V gene has CDR1 SGHAT and CDR2 FQNNGV. This CDR3 has 14 amino acids. Trimming took 5 bases from V and 5 from J; bases not matched to a gene: 6. The CDR3 DNA is TGTGCCAGCAGCCCCGGGACTAGGAGAGATACGCAGTATTTT. Translating gives CASSPGTRRDTQYF.

This clonotype came up a few times. J is TRBJ2-7 and V is TRBV3-1, with 9 nucleotides matching TRBD1. CDR3 length: 13 amino acids. J lost 9 bases, V lost 5 bases, and 8 bases had no gene match. Per germline, CDR1 LGHDT and CDR2 YNNKEL (reference sequence). The CDR3 loop reads CASSFRTGERQYF. CDR3 DNA sequence: TGTGCCAGCAGCTTTAGGACAGGGGAACGGCAGTACTTC.

This clonotype has just a few counts. One end of the junction does not line up with germline, which may come from a read error. V gene TRBV7-2 combines with J gene TRBJ2-4; D remains unclear. The germline CDR1 and CDR2 sequences are SGHTA and FQGNSA. The CDR3 contains 17 residues. The CDR3 here is CASSRRRRLAAKNIQYF. The CDR3 DNA reads TGCGCCAGCAGCCGACGAAGAAGATTGGCGGCCAAAAACATTCAGTACTTC.

This clonotype has ten or more counts. The chain recombines TRBV6-1 with TRBJ1-1; TRBD1 is a possible D gene (6 bases). Germline V gene sequence: CDR1 MNHNS, CDR2 SASEGT. Trimming stripped 7 bases from V and 7 bases from J, with 16 bases between. The CDR3 is 13 amino acids. CDR3 sequence (DNA): TGTGCCAGCAACACAGGGAGGGAAGTTGAAGCTTTCTTT. Protein sequence: CASNTGREVEAFF.

This clonotype was seen ten or more times. The rearrangement joins TRBV28 to TRBJ2-5; D may be TRBD2 (6 bases). V was trimmed by 3 bases and J by 6 bases, leaving 17 bases between them. Germline loops: CDR1 MDHEN, CDR2 SYDVKM. The CDR3 is 15 amino acids. CDR3 residues: CASSLRTSGEKTQYF. The DNA of the CDR3 is TGTGCCAGCAGTTTGAGGACCTCGGGGGAAAAGACCCAGTACTTC.

This clonotype was seen a handful of times. This chain uses TRBV18 with TRBJ2-1; 10 bases match TRBD2. V gave up 5 bases and J gave up 8 bases; unmatched junction bases: 12. Germline assignment: CDR1 KGHSH and CDR2 LQKENI. The CDR3 length is 16 residues. The DNA for the CDR3 is TGTGCCAGCTCAAGGACTAGCGGACTACATGGGGATGAGCAGTTCTTC. Translation gives CASSRTSGLHGDEQFF.

The chain couples TRBV6-1 to TRBJ2-7, with a weak D call TRBD1 (6 bases). V gave up 5 bases and J gave up 0 bases, with 11 bases separating them. The CDR3 sequence is 14 residues long. Germline V lookup: CDR1 MNHNS, CDR2 SASEGT. The CDR3 DNA sequence: TGTGCCAGCAGTTCTGACAGGAGCTCCTACGAGCAGTACTTC. Translating gives CASSSDRSSYEQYF.